The 18 T cell receptor beta chains below were found in one sample sequenced in a study of a mutant IDH1 vaccine in newly diagnosed glioma. Their cognate antigens are unknown. Time point noted: week 11, during vaccination. In the vaccine, a single dose held 300 ug of the mutant IDH1 20-mer peptide, along with topical imiquimod. Clones were sequenced by immunoSEQ multiplex PCR, and TCRdb holds only the in-frame ones, with some missing. The table lists around 62,000 clones, about 89% of them singletons. The material sequenced was PBMCs, taken from a glioma patient whose treatment included an IDH1 peptide vaccine. The receptor source for this set is a middle-aged man with glioma.

This clone has just one count. CDR3 DNA: TGTGCCAGCAGAGAACATAGCACAGATACGCAGTATTTT. Amino acid sequence: CASREHSTDTQYF. This chain joins TRBV4-2 and TRBJ2-3; no definite D call. Deletions cut 6 bases from V and 0 bases from J, with 7 bases between. The length of the CDR3 is 13 residues. From germline, CDR1 is LGHNA and CDR2 YNFKEQ.

The chain employs TRBV2 and TRBJ2-3; D might be TRBD2 (7 bases). V was cut by 2 bases and J by 5 bases, with 14 bases left in between. The V gene's germline CDR1 is SNHLY and CDR2 FYNNEI. CDR3 length: 15 residues. For the CDR3, the DNA is TGTGCCAGCAGTGAACTTCGGGGGGCGGAAGATACGCAGTATTTT. This codes for CASSELRGAEDTQYF.

This chain links TRBV7-2 with TRBJ2-7; D is perhaps TRBD1 or TRBD2 (5 bases each). The CDR3 sequence is 14 residues long. V was cut by 0 bases and J by 6 bases, with 12 bases left in between. The germline V gene encodes CDR1 SGHTA and CDR2 FQGNSA. CDR3 DNA: TGTGCCAGCAGCTTAGCGGGGCCTAGCCGCGAGCAGTACTTC. As protein: CASSLAGPSREQYF. Looking up the rest from reference TRBV7-2 and TRBJ2-7 gives the full variable domain: GAGVSQSPSNKVTEKGKDVELRCDPISGHTALYWYRQSLGQGLEFLIYFQGNSAPDKSGLPSDRFSAERTGGSVSTLTIQRTQQEDSAVYLCASSLAGPSREQYFGPGTRLTVT.

The chain recombines TRBV10-1 with TRBJ1-1; TRBD1 matches 8 bases. The J segment lost 5 bases and the V segment lost 4 bases, leaving 9 bases of the junction unmatched. Looked up from germline, CDR1 is WNHNN and CDR2 is SYGVQD (reference sequence). The CDR3 spans 15 residues. Here the CDR3 reads CASSGPRGLGTEAFF. CDR3 bases: TGCGCCAGCAGTGGCCCCAGGGGGCTTGGAACTGAAGCTTTCTTT.

The chain recombines TRBV5-6 with TRBJ2-7; possibly TRBD2 for D (7 bases). In germline, CDR1 is SGHDT, CDR2 YYEEEE. The V end lost 0 bases, the J end lost 10 bases, and 14 bases lay between the germline ends. There are 13 residues in the CDR3. The CDR3 loop is CASSLAGGLAQYV. Here the CDR3 DNA reads TGTGCCAGCAGCTTGGCGGGGGGCCTCGCCCAGTACGTC.

The chain links TRBV7-9 to TRBJ2-3; perhaps TRBD1 as D (7 bases). V shed 1 base and J shed 0 bases, with 11 bases lying between them. The CDR3 loop spans 16 amino acids. Germline CDR1 reads SEHNR; CDR2 reads FQNEAQ (reference sequence). The CDR3, as DNA: TGTGCCAGCAGCTTAGAGGCAGGGGGGAGCACAGATACGCAGTATTTT. This encodes CASSLEAGGSTDTQYF.

The J gene is TRBJ1-1, the V gene TRBV9, with D hard to call. CDR1 is SGDLS, CDR2 YYNGEE, per germline. The germline V and J ends were trimmed by 0 bases and 1 base, with 4 bases remaining between them. The CDR3 covers 13 residues. CDR3 protein: CASSVGRNTEAFF. Here the CDR3 DNA reads TGTGCCAGCAGCGTAGGCCGGAACACTGAAGCTTTCTTT.

J is TRBJ2-7 and V is TRBV19; 11 bases align to TRBD1. The CDR3 contains 15 residues. After removal of 1 base from V and 2 bases from J, the junction contained 1 base not matched to a gene. Germline V gives CDR1 LNHDA, CDR2 SQIVND (reference sequence). CDR3 coding DNA: TGTGCCAGTAGTATAGGGACAGGGGGCGCCTACGAGCAGTACTTC. Amino acids: CASSIGTGGAYEQYF.

The count of this clone is one. The J gene is TRBJ1-5, the V gene TRBV28; D is unresolved. Deletions cut 1 base from V and 0 bases from J, with 13 bases between. This CDR3 contains 17 residues. Germline V gene data show CDR1 as MDHEN and CDR2 as SYDVKM. The CDR3 loop is CASSLLVGDYSNQPQHF. The DNA of the CDR3 is TGTGCCAGCAGTTTATTAGTCGGGGATTATAGCAATCAGCCCCAGCATTTT.

The chain joins TRBV5-1 to TRBJ2-7; D might be TRBD2 (6 bases). V lost 7 bases to trimming and J lost 2 bases, with 16 bases between them. CDR3 length equals 14 residues. The germline V gene encodes CDR1 SGHRS and CDR2 YFSETQ. The CDR3 here is CASPPRGTPYEQYV. The CDR3, as DNA: TGCGCCAGCCCGCCCCGGGGGACCCCCTACGAGCAGTACGTC.

The V and J genes are TRBV28 and TRBJ2-3, with 9 nucleotides matching TRBD2. Looked up from germline, CDR1 is MDHEN and CDR2 is SYDVKM. With 7 bases clipped from V and 3 bases from J, the junction kept 17 bases outside the gene matches. The CDR3 loop spans 18 amino acids. The CDR3 here is CASNTSGPTRGQTDTQYF. Here the CDR3 DNA reads TGTGCCAGCAATACTAGCGGGCCAACCCGGGGCCAGACAGATACGCAGTATTTT.

The genes are TRBV5-1 and TRBJ1-3, with 9 bases matching TRBD1. Looked up from germline, CDR1 is SGHRS and CDR2 is YFSETQ. V shed 5 bases and J 2 bases; nucleotides not matched to a gene: 2. This CDR3 has 14 amino acids. The CDR3 DNA is TGCGCCAGCAGTACAGGGGGCGCTGGAAACACCATATATTTT. Encoded protein: CASSTGGAGNTIYF.

This chain links TRBV6-1 with TRBJ1-2; D not certain. From germline, CDR1 is MNHNS and CDR2 SASEGT. V was clipped by 8 bases and J by 4 bases, with 20 bases between them. The CDR3 totals 15 residues. CDR3 nucleotide sequence: TGTGCCAGCGAATTGGAGAGAAGGTTGGGCTATGGCTACACCTTC. It specifies CASELERRLGYGYTF.

This sequence joins TRBV11-2 and TRBJ1-1; unclear D gene. This CDR3 has 13 amino acids. The germline V gene has CDR1 SGHAT and CDR2 FQNNGV. Trimming took off 5 bases at V and 6 bases at J, with 13 bases between the two ends. The CDR3 coding sequence is TGTGCCAGCAGCCTAAGGACTGGGGCTGAAGCTTTCTTT. Translated: CASSLRTGAEAFF.

The J gene is TRBJ2-7, the V gene TRBV9, with D unresolved. Germline assignment: CDR1 SGDLS and CDR2 YYNGEE. This CDR3 spans 15 amino acids. V dropped 4 bases and J dropped 4 bases, with 18 bases sitting between them. The CDR3 bases are TGTGCCAGCAGCTTCAGTGTGGAGACGGTTTACGAGCAGTACTTC. Translating it yields CASSFSVETVYEQYF.

The chain carries TRBV5-1 and TRBJ2-3, with 7 bases that match TRBD1. Germline-derived CDR1 and CDR2 are SGHRS and YFSETQ. The trim removed 3 bases at V and 11 bases at J, leaving 12 bases unmatched. This CDR3 comprises 14 residues. CDR3 sequence reads: CASSWGAATGVQYF. The CDR3 coding sequence is TGCGCCAGCAGCTGGGGCGCGGCTACAGGGGTGCAGTATTTT.

The V and J genes are TRBV7-9 and TRBJ1-2, with 7 positions matching TRBD1. This CDR3 is 15 amino acids long. Germline values: CDR1 SEHNR, CDR2 FQNEAQ (reference sequence). The V and J ends lost 4 bases and 3 bases, in that order; junction bases with no gene match: 8. The CDR3 reads CASSSPGGQYYGYTF. CDR3 in DNA: TGTGCCAGCAGCTCCCCTGGGGGACAGTACTATGGCTACACCTTC.

This chain links TRBV5-5 with TRBJ2-7; a weak D match, TRBD1 (6 bases). V was trimmed by 2 bases and J by 0 bases, leaving 12 bases between them. The CDR3 totals 15 residues. Germline V lookup: CDR1 SGHKS, CDR2 YYEKEE (reference sequence). The CDR3 region has the DNA TGTGCCAGCAGCTTAGAGACAGGAGGCTCCTACGAGCAGTACTTC. Protein: CASSLETGGSYEQYF.